Shown below are 14 T cell receptor beta chains from a single sample sequenced in a study of OX40 agonist ivuxolimab in advanced cancers. Libraries were made using the immunoSEQ multiplex PCR assay. TCRdb provides this immuneACCESS table in a form limited to in-frame rearrangements. Some clones are lacking; in checked studies, under half of them reflect an unresolved V gene, and why the rest are absent is not known. The table for this sample lists about 19,000 clones; about 70% of them were counted only once. The ten largest clones add up to roughly a third of the sample. Sequencing used CD4+ or CD8+ T cells sorted from blood, obtained in a trial of the OX40 agonist ivuxolimab. Source of these receptors: an adult with an advanced solid tumor such as melanoma, head and neck, liver or kidney cancer.

The CDR3 DNA sequence: TGTGCCAGCAGTGACAGTTTGAACACTGAAGCTTTCTTT. Translation: CASSDSLNTEAFF. The chain recombines TRBV7-9 with TRBJ1-1, with D maybe TRBD1 (5 bases). This CDR3 comprises 13 residues. Per the germline V gene, CDR1 is SEHNR and CDR2 is FQNEAQ (reference sequence). V lost 6 bases and J lost 0, with 8 bases in between.

This clone was counted a single time. The genes are TRBV11-2 and TRBJ2-2; TRBD2 aligns across 13 bases. This CDR3 has 16 residues. Germline CDR1 is SGHAT and CDR2 is FQNNGV. The V and J ends lost 3 bases and 8 bases, in that order; junction bases with no gene match: 6. The CDR3 nucleotides read TGTGCCAGCAGCTTCGGACTAGCGGGGGAGGGAGGGGAGCTGTTTTTT. The encoded protein is CASSFGLAGEGGELFF.

Only a few counts were recorded for this clone. J is TRBJ1-2 and V is TRBV15, with D perhaps TRBD1 (6 bases). Trimming shortened V by 9 bases and J by 4 bases, and 15 bases separated the two germline ends. The germline gives CDR1 LNHNV, CDR2 YYDKDF (reference sequence). The CDR3 contains 13 residues. CDR3 sequence reads: CATAPGHFYGYTF. CDR3 bases: TGTGCCACAGCGCCGGGACACTTCTATGGCTACACCTTC.

The V and J genes are TRBV29-1 and TRBJ2-1; D is unresolved. The germline V gene has CDR1 SQVTM and CDR2 ANQGSEA. This CDR3 has 12 residues. Trimming pared 1 base from V and 3 bases from J, leaving 4 bases between. In DNA form, the CDR3 reads TGCAGCGTTGAAGGCAGCTACAATGAGCAGTTCTTC. It codes for CSVEGSYNEQFF.

CDR3 nucleotides: TGTGCCAGCAGTGAAGCGGACTCCTACAATGAGCAGTTCTTC. This translates into CASSEADSYNEQFF. The J gene is TRBJ2-1, the V gene TRBV2; no firm D call. The CDR3 consists of 14 residues. Trimming left V 0 bases short and J 0 bases short, with 3 bases between. Germline V gene sequence: CDR1 SNHLY, CDR2 FYNNEI. The full variable domain, with the rest looked up from reference TRBV2 and TRBJ2-1, is EPEVTQTPSHQVTQMGQEVILRCVPISNHLYFYWYRQILGQKVEFLVSFYNNEISEKSEIFDDQFSVERPDGSNFTLKIRSTKLEDSAMYFCASSEADSYNEQFFGPGTRLTVL.

This clone was seen once. The chain recombines TRBV6-5 with TRBJ2-7; 9 bases match TRBD1. The V gene's germline CDR1 is MNHEY and CDR2 SVGAGI. Trimming took 4 bases from V and 4 from J; bases not matched to a gene: 8. The CDR3 covers 15 residues. The CDR3 bases are TGTGCCAGCAGTTGGGGACAGGGCGGCGGATACGAGCAGTACTTC. Translated, it gives CASSWGQGGGYEQYF.

The chain joins TRBV5-6 to TRBJ1-4; D gene uncertain. V gave up 4 bases and J gave up 8 bases, with 15 bases separating them. The germline CDR1 and CDR2 sequences are SGHDT and YYEEEE. There are 14 residues in the CDR3. CDR3 DNA: TGTGCCAGCAGCCCGGGCCCAGGCGGGGAAAAACTGTTTTTT. Amino acids: CASSPGPGGEKLFF.

This chain links TRBV27 with TRBJ2-7; perhaps TRBD2 as D (5 bases). V lost 3 bases and J lost 6, with 6 bases in between. Germline loops: CDR1 MNHEY, CDR2 SMNVEV (reference sequence). The CDR3 contains 11 residues. The CDR3 here is CASSFEGEQYF. DNA for the CDR3: TGTGCCAGCAGTTTCGAGGGCGAGCAGTACTTC.

The chain carries TRBV19 and TRBJ1-1; possibly TRBD1 for D (6 bases). V was shortened by 1 base and J by 4 bases, with 13 bases between the two germline ends. The CDR3 is 15 residues long. The germline CDR1 and CDR2 sequences are LNHDA and SQIVND (reference sequence). The CDR3 region has the DNA TGTGCCAGTAGTATAGCTAATGGAGGGGGCACTGAAGCTTTCTTT. Residues: CASSIANGGGTEAFF.

The V call is TRBV2, the J call TRBJ2-7, with 9 bases lining up with TRBD2. This CDR3 is built from 14 residues. Unmatched junction bases numbered 4, after V lost 4 bases and J lost 3 bases. Germline V gene data show CDR1 as SNHLY and CDR2 as FYNNEI. In DNA form, the CDR3 reads TGTGCCAGCAGTGGAACTAGCGGGTACTACGAGCAGTACTTC. Protein: CASSGTSGYYEQYF.

Only one count was recorded for this clone. The chain is built from TRBV28 and TRBJ2-2; 8 bases agree with TRBD1. V lost 5 bases to trimming and J lost 5 bases; unmatched junction nucleotides: 4. The CDR3 consists of 14 residues. CDR1 is MDHEN, CDR2 SYDVKM, per germline. As DNA, the CDR3 is TGTGCCAGCAGTCCCCGGACAGGGACCGGGGAGCTGTTTTTT. Translating gives CASSPRTGTGELFF. Filled out from reference TRBV28 and TRBJ2-2, the complete variable domain reads DVKVTQSSRYLVKRTGEKVFLECVQDMDHENMFWYRQDPGLGLRLIYFSYDVKMKEKGDIPEGYSVSREKKERFSLILESASTNQTSMYLCASSPRTGTGELFFGEGSRLTVL.

This clone occurred a few times. The chain recombines TRBV19 with TRBJ2-7; D ambiguous. Germline V CDR1 and CDR2: LNHDA, SQIVND (reference sequence). V lost 3 bases, J lost 1 base, and 13 bases lay in between. The CDR3 is made up of 15 amino acids. Here the CDR3 reads CASSIGSYSSYEQYF. CDR3 coding DNA: TGTGCCAGTAGTATCGGCAGCTACTCATCCTACGAGCAGTACTTC.

CDR3 protein: CASSVTGRTAEQFF. CDR3 coding DNA: TGTGCCAGTAGTGTGACAGGGAGGACCGCCGAGCAGTTCTTC. The chain is built from TRBV19 and TRBJ2-1; D may be TRBD1 (7 bases). Trimming took 5 bases from V and 10 from J, leaving 18 bases between them. CDR3 size: 14 residues. Germline V gene lookup returns CDR1 LNHDA and CDR2 SQIVND (reference sequence).

This chain connects TRBV27 to TRBJ2-7; D is perhaps TRBD1 (5 bases). This CDR3 spans 12 amino acids. Germline lookup yields CDR1 MNHEY and CDR2 SMNVEV (reference sequence). The V end lost 3 bases, the J end lost 4 bases, and 7 bases lay between the germline ends. CDR3 nucleotide sequence: TGTGCCAGCAGTTTTAAGGGGTACGAGCAGTACTTC. Translated: CASSFKGYEQYF.